This TCR beta chain emerged from a study of blood T cell repertoires in COVID-19. Overall study context: Collection of acute and convalescent COVID-19 samples took place in the United States, Italy and Spain. T cells, B-cell-depleted T cells, or PBMCs provided the cDNA or gDNA that served as material.

Germline-derived CDR1 and CDR2 are SQVTM and ANQGSEA. This CDR3 has 14 residues. V dropped 1 base and J dropped 4; count of bases not matched to a gene: 1. In the study's own analysis: Reference gene primer amplification gave nucleated cell count estimates. Method: immunoSEQ multiplex PCR; TCRdb's copy keeps in-frame clones and lacks some. That table is the source of V, J and clone size, and D and trimming were worked out from the DNA. The sample includes about 170,000 clones, approximately 85% seen only once; the top ten take under 3.5%. Enrolled during active infection, Seattle patients were then followed longitudinally.

Sequences were obtained from peripheral blood. This receptor was taken from a woman aged 80 or older with COVID-19, enrolled during active disease. The V gene is TRBV29-1, the J gene TRBJ2-1; 10 bases line up with TRBD2. DNA of the CDR3: TGCAGCGTTGAAGGTAGCGGGAGGTACAATGAGCAGTTCTTC. Protein: CSVEGSGRYNEQFF.